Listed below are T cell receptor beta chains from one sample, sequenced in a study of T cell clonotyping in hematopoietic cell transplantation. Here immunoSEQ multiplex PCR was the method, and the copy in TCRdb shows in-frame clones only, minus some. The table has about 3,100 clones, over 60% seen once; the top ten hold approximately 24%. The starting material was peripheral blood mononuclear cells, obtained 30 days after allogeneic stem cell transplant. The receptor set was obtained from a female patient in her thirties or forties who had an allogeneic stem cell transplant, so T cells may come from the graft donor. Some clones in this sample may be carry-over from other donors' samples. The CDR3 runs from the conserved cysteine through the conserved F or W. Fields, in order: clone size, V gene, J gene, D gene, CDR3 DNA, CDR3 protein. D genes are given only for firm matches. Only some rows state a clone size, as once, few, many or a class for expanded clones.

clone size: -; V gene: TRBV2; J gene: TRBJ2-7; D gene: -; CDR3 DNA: TGTGCCAGCAGTCCTCAAAATGTAGACGAAGAGCAGTACTTC; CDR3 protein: CASSPQNVDEEQYF
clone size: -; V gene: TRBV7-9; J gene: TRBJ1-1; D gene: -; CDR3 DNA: TGTGCCAGCACAGGGAACACTGAAGCTTTCTTT; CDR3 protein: CASTGNTEAFF
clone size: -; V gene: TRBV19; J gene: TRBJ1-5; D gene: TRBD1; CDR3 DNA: TGTGCCAGTAGTATGTCCGGGACAGGGAGAGGTCAGCCCCAGCATTTT; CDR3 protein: CASSMSGTGRGQPQHF
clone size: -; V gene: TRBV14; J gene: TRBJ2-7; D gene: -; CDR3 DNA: TGTGCCAGCAGCCAACTACAACAGGGCTACGAGCAGTACTTC; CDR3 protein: CASSQLQQGYEQYF
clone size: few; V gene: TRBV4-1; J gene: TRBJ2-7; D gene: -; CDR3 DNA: TGCGCCAGCAGCCAAGATTACCGCGAGCAGTACTTC; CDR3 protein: CASSQDYREQYF
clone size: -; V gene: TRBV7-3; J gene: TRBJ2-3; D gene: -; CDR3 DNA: TGTGCCAGCAGCTTTTGGCCGGGGGGCACAGATACGCAGTATTTT; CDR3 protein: CASSFWPGGTDTQYF
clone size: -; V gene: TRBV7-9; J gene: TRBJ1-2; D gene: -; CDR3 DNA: TGTGCCAGCAGCTTAAAAGGGGTTACCTATGGCTACACCTTC; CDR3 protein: CASSLKGVTYGYTF
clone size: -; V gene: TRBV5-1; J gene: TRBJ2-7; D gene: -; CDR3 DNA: TGCGCCAGCAGCTTGGCGGGGGTTGGGGACGAGCAGTACTTC; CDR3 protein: CASSLAGVGDEQYF
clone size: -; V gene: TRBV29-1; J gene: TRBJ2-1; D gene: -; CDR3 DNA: TGCAGCGTTGAAGGGTGGGTGTTAAATGAGCAGTTCTTC; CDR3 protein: CSVEGWVLNEQFF
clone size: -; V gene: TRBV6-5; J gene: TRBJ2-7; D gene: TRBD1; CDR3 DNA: TGTGCCAGCAGTTACGCAGGGGGCTCCTACGAGCAGTACTTC; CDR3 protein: CASSYAGGSYEQYF
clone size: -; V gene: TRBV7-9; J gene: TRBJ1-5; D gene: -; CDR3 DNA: TGTGCCAGCAGCCTTTCAACGGGGGATCAGCCCCAGCATTTT; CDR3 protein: CASSLSTGDQPQHF
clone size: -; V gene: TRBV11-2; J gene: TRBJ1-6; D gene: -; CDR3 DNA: TGTGCCAGCAGCCCCGTCACAGTTCCCCGGAATTCACCCCTCCACTTT; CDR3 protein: CASSPVTVPRNSPLHF
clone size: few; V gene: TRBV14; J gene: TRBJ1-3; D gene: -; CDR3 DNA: TGTGCCAGCAGCCGTCGACAGGCCTCTGGAAACACCATATATTTT; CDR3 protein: CASSRRQASGNTIYF
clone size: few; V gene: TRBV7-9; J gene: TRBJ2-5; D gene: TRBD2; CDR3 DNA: TGTGCCAGCAGCTACAGACTAGGGGAGGGTGAGACCCAGTACTTC; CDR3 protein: CASSYRLGEGETQYF
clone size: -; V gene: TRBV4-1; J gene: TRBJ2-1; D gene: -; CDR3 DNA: TGCGCCAGCAGCCAAGATCATGGGGGGGCCCACAATGAGCAGTTCTTC; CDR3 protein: CASSQDHGGAHNEQFF
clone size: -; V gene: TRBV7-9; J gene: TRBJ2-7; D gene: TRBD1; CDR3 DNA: TGTGCCAGCAGTTTTCGCGGGGACAGGGGATCCTACGAGCAGTACTTC; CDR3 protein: CASSFRGDRGSYEQYF